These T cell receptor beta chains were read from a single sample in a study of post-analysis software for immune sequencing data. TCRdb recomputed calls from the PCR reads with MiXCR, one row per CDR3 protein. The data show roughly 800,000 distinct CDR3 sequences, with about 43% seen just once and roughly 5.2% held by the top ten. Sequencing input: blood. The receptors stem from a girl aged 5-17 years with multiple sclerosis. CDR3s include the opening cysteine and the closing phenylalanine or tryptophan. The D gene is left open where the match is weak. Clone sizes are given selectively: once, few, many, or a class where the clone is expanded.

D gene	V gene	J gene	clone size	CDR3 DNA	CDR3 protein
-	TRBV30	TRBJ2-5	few	TGTGCCTGGACGGCAGGAGAGACCCAGTACTTC	CAWTAGETQYF
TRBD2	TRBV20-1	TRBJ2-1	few	TGCAGTGCTAGAGTGGACGGGAGGGGCGGTGTTGAGCAGTTCTTC	CSARVDGRGGVEQFF
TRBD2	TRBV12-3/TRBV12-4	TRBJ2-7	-	TGTGCCAGCAGTTTAGGCGGGAGTAAGTCCTACGAGCAGTACTTC	CASSLGGSKSYEQYF
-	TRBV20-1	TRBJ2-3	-	TGCAGTGCTGCCACAGGCACAGATACGCAGTATTTT	CSAATGTDTQYF
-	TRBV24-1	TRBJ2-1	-	TGTGCCACCTCCTGGGGGGGCCACAATGAGCAGTTCTTC	CATSWGGHNEQFF
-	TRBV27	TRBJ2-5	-	TGTGCCAGCTCCCGGAGGGGCCACTTCCAAGAGACCCAGTACTTC	CASSRRGHFQETQYF
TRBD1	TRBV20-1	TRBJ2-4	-	TGCAGTGCTAGAGTCCAACTCAGAGGGACAGGGCGAAACATTCAGTACTTC	CSARVQLRGTGRNIQYF
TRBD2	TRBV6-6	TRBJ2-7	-	TGTGCCAGTCGACTAGCGGGAGACCACGAGCAGTACTTC	CASRLAGDHEQYF
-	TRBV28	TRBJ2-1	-	TGTGCCAGCAGCAATGAACAGGGATCCTACAATGAGCAGTTCTTC	CASSNEQGSYNEQFF
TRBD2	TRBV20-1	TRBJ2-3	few	TGCAGTGCTAGAGACCCTAGCGGGAGAAGTACAGATACGCAGTATTTT	CSARDPSGRSTDTQYF
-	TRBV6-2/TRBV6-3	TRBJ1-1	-	TGTGCCAGCAGTTACCCGACAAAAGGTGACACTGAAGCTTTCTTT	CASSYPTKGDTEAFF
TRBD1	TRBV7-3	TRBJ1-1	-	TGTGCCAGCAGTCTTGACAGGGCCCATACTGAAGCTTTCTTT	CASSLDRAHTEAFF
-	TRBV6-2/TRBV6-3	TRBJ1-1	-	TGTGCCAGCAGTTACTCGAGGGGGTTGGGGCTGGCCACTGAAGCTTTCTTT	CASSYSRGLGLATEAFF
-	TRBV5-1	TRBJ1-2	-	TGCGCCAGCAGCTTGGTCTCCTCAGTCCGTGGCTACACCTTC	CASSLVSSVRGYTF
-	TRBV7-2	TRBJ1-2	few	TGTGCCAGCAATGTAGGAACGTCTAACTATGGCTACACCTTC	CASNVGTSNYGYTF
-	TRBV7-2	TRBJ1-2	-	TGTGCCAGCAGCCAGGGACATGGCCACACCTTC	CASSQGHGHTF
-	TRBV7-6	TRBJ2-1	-	TGTGCCAGCAGCTTAGCGCGGGCGGGATATGACAATGAGCAGTTCTTC	CASSLARAGYDNEQFF
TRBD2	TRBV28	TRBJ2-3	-	TGTGCCAGCAGTTTATCCGGGAGGCAGGATACGCAGTATTTT	CASSLSGRQDTQYF
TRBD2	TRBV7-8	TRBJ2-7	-	TGTGCCAGCAGCTCTTTAGCGGGAGTCTACGAGCAGTACTTC	CASSSLAGVYEQYF
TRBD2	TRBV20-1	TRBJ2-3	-	TGCAGTGCTAGAAAAGAGGATGTAGCGGGAGGGCCAAGAGATACGCAGTATTTT	CSARKEDVAGGPRDTQYF
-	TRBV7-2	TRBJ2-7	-	TGTGCCAGCAGCTTAGGGGACTTAGGATACTACGAGCAGTACTTC	CASSLGDLGYYEQYF
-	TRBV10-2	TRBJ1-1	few	TGCGCCAGCAGTGAGTGGGGGCGCACTGAAGCTTTCTTT	CASSEWGRTEAFF
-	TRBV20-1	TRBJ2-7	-	TGCAGTGCTAGACACGACACCCACGAGCAGTACTTC	CSARHDTHEQYF
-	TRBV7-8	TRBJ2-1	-	TGTGCCAGCAGCTTAGCGGACGGGATTACAGAGCAGTTCTTC	CASSLADGITEQFF
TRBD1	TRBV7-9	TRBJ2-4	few	TGTGCCAGCAGCCTAGTGGGACAGCAAAACATTCAGTACTTC	CASSLVGQQNIQYF
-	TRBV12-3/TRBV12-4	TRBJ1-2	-	TGTGCCAGCAGTTTTGGGGCTGCTGGCTACACCTTC	CASSFGAAGYTF
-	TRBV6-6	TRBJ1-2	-	TGTGCCAGCAGTTCCGGGACGGACTATGGCTACACCTTC	CASSSGTDYGYTF
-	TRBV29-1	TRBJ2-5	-	TGCAGCGTTGAAGAGGGGGGAAAAAAGACCCAGTACTTC	CSVEEGGKKTQYF
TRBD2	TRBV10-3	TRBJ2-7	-	TGTGCCATCAGTGAGTCGGGGCCCGGGACTAGCGGGATCTACGAGCAGTACTTC	CAISESGPGTSGIYEQYF
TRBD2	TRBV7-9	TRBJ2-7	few	TGTGCCAGCAGCCGGGGGGGAGGGAGCTCCTACGAGCAGTACTTC	CASSRGGGSSYEQYF
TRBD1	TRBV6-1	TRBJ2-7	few	TGTGCCAGCATCCCTAGAGGACAGGGGAGCTACGAGCAGTACTTC	CASIPRGQGSYEQYF